This TCR beta chain appears in the sequencing data of a study of T cells after yellow fever vaccination. This clonotype was counted only a few times. Trimming took 0 bases from V and 1 from J, leaving 10 bases between them. Germline CDR1 and CDR2: SGHRS and YFSETQ. The length of the CDR3 is 15 residues. TCRdb recomputed calls from the 5' RACE reads with MiXCR, one row per CDR3 protein. The repertoire holds more than 350,000 distinct CDR3 sequences, with roughly 10% as singletons. The TCR comes from a man in his late teens or twenties who received the YFV17D yellow fever vaccine. V usage is TRBV5-1 and J usage is TRBJ1-1; D perhaps matches TRBD1 (5 bases). This specimen consisted of PBMCs, obtained on the day of the first yellow fever vaccination. DNA of the CDR3: TGCGCCAGCAGCTTGGTGGGGGGGAAGAACACTGAAGCTTTCTTT. As protein: CASSLVGGKNTEAFF.